This T cell receptor (beta chain) was identified during a study of cytomegalovirus exposure and HLA in healthy donors (dated 2017 in TCRdb). About the full investigation: In an earlier analysis of 450 to 750 of the donors, 276 Gb of sequence data and approximately 100 million unique TCR beta sequences from 180 million or so T cells were reported. An early release covering roughly 600 HLA-typed donors comprised about 300 gigabases of sequencing data and tens of millions of unique TCR sequences. The genetic ancestry cluster associated with self-reported Caucasian donors included around four fifths of the 398 genotyped donors. The study aimed to test whether cataloging public T cell receptors could reveal signatures of past pathogen exposure. The study profiled the T cell repertoires of approximately 700 subjects by immunosequencing and related them to cytomegalovirus serostatus. A separate validation cohort of roughly 120 different subjects was used in addition to the roughly 670-subject first cohort. To predict cytomegalovirus infection status, the study combined high-throughput TCR immunosequencing, statistical association of individual TCRs with disease status, and machine learning. To study patterns of TCR occurrence, a later analysis re-analyzed previously published TCR beta repertoires from 650 to 750 donors and added high-resolution HLA genotyping. In the later analysis, no new phenotypic data were used to find candidate immune exposures; instead, reliance was placed on TCR beta sequences and their occurrence across donors. In an earlier analysis of 587 of the donors, high-throughput TCR beta sequencing was used to judge whether each TCR beta V gene segment behaved as functional or pseudogenic. Donor age, sex, ethnicity and CMV serostatus were compiled alongside the repertoire data. Genome-wide SNP genotypes for about 65% of the 666 donors were used in a later genetic analysis, which treated that subset as a discovery cohort. All discovery cohort repertoires had been generated using a single sequencing platform. HLA typing included class I and class II loci at four-digit resolution. The number of typed donors differed by locus: about 620-640 for A, B, C, DRB1 and DQB1; 522 for DQA1; approximately 610 for DPA1; and 450 to 480 for DPB1. Roughly five DR-DQ haplotypes were handled as single units for association and clustering, since linkage in the cohort was strong. Across 398 genotyped donors of the cohort, an average of about 240,000 unique TCR beta nucleotide sequences per donor were sequenced, and roughly 20% of those sequences were non-productive.

For this clone: Its specific antigen is unknown. No much larger clone exists at a distance of one base, and base qualities are not known.

The cohort was made up of under 800 healthy bone marrow donors. Cohort members were all nominally healthy when sampled, although unrecorded immune exposures were likely present. The donor tested CMV seronegative and was one of the 352 seronegative cohort members. Each donor provided a peripheral blood sample, and peripheral blood mononuclear cells were used for TCR beta sequencing. The Qiagen DNeasy Blood Extraction Kit was used to extract genomic DNA from the blood cell samples. General conclusions and limits of the study: An association between a missense DCLRE1C variant and V-gene and J-gene trimming of TCR beta chains was found in a later genetic analysis and replicated in an independent cohort. In a later analysis, HLA-associated TCR beta chains were found to be more clonally expanded and to have lower generation probabilities than equally common non-associated chains. In a later analysis, most CMV-associated TCR beta chains were found to appear HLA-restricted, with HLA associations seemingly driven largely by CMV exposure. When HLA alleles, especially DR and DQ, strongly co-occurred, TCR associations were difficult to assign to individual alleles. In vitro tests confirmed that three of the cytomegalovirus-associated TCR beta chains recognize cytomegalovirus antigens. A further reported finding was that TCR beta sequences accurately predicted the HLA-A and HLA-B alleles for most subjects in the first cohort. Correlated functional status among segregating V segments might be attributable to linkage disequilibrium, but an unknown experimental factor could not be ruled out. A later genetic analysis reported fewer N-insertions in productive TCRs among donors in an Asian-associated ancestry cluster than the roughly 650-donor mean. In a later analysis, several top co-occurrence clusters were reported to appear linked to parvovirus B19, influenza, CMV and Epstein-Barr virus. Because counts were too low, roughly 16 rarely observed V segments, including chromosome 9 orphons, were excluded from the earlier analysis of some 540 of the donors. The presence/absence analyses assumed that sequencing depth was roughly uniform across donors, and that assumption may not be true. The classifier was reported to diagnose cytomegalovirus status with high specificity and sensitivity in both the original cohort and the validation cohort. The study listed 164 TCR beta chains as associated with cytomegalovirus. CMV serostatus was the only immune exposure information available for the cohort. Specific HLA alleles were associated with more than 15,000 TCR beta sequences at a false discovery rate of 0.05 in a later analysis. Broadly in line with IMGT annotations, most TCR beta V segments showed up in productive rearrangements about 87% or about 30% of the time in an earlier analysis of several hundred of the donors. Some IMGT-functional V segments, including TRBV6-2 and TRBV6-3, could not be distinguished by the 87-base-pair reads and were therefore excluded. HLA typing was unavailable for some donors at each locus, so association tests used only the typed subset. Most TCR sequences were observed very rarely across donors, whereas some public TCRs were present in many individuals. A later analysis found that TCR association rates varied across HLA loci, with DRB1 alleles showing the most associated TCRs and HLA-C alleles the fewest. This cohort had only TCR beta chains sequenced, and the lack of alpha or paired-chain data limited which features could be detected. It was suggested by the authors that the approach could potentially be generalized to other disease states and immunological phenotypes. A cluster of highly shared sequence variants was judged likely to be a technical artifact of the sequencing pipeline.

For CDR1 and CDR2, the germline V gene lists SGHRS and YFSETQ. V is cut by 8 bases and J by 3 bases, and the space between the germline ends is 18 bases. The CDR3, cysteine through phenylalanine, is 14 amino acids long. The only DNA kept is the CDR3, 42 bases in frame from the first base. Library prep was done by the immunoSEQ multiplex PCR assay. For the multiplex PCR, a mixture combining 60 forward primers for TCR Vbeta segments and 13 reverse primers for TCR Jbeta segments was used. The CDR3 region of rearranged TCR beta genes was amplified from genomic DNA with a multiplex PCR assay. Amplified TCR beta libraries were sequenced as 87-base-pair reads on the Illumina HiSeq System. Processing in the source paper ran as follows. Across the roughly 700 repertoires, a later analysis counted roughly 77 million unique TCR beta chains, some 11 million of which were shared by at least two donors. Raw reads were error-corrected and collapsed into unique sequences by a nearest-neighbor algorithm in which closely related sequences were merged to remove PCR and sequencing errors. V, D and J gene segments were assigned by aligning CDR3 sequences to IMGT reference sequences. For a sequence to be retained, at least a six-nucleotide match to both a V gene segment and a J gene segment was required. A rearrangement was called productive if the CDR3 had no stop codons and remained in frame with V and J, and every other rearrangement was called non-productive. Following IMGT convention, CDR3 was defined as the stretch from the second conserved V-encoded cysteine to the conserved J-encoded phenylalanine. Sequences without an unambiguous match to a single V gene segment were excluded from the earlier analysis of over 500 of the donors. An earlier analysis of fewer than 650 of the donors classified V segments as functional when productive rearrangements were above 56.7% and as segregating when the standard deviation between donors was above 5%. A statistical classification framework was developed to diagnose cytomegalovirus status using the catalog of TCR beta chain sequences. In a later analysis, V and J genes were assigned by comparing TCR nucleotide sequences against IMGT/GENE-DB human TR gene sequences. A later analysis assigned CDR3 sequences and most-parsimonious VDJ recombination scenarios with the TCRdist pipeline. A later analysis defined each TCR beta chain by its CDR3 amino acid sequence plus V-gene family, and excluded reads lacking a unique V-gene family. A later analysis removed 500 to 650 highly shared, low-generation-probability nucleotide sequences to deal with suspected cross-contamination and a sequencing artifact. A later analysis calculated a clonal expansion index for each public chain from normalized within-repertoire ranks of inferred template counts. Generation probabilities in a later analysis came from a VDJ recombination model fitted to out-of-frame rearrangements, and those results were checked against IGoR. In a later analysis, TCR-TCR, TCR-HLA and TCR-CMV co-occurrence was scored with hypergeometric tests, and a repertoire-size bias correction was applied to TCR pairs. A later analysis estimated false discovery rates by permuting HLA or CMV assignments 20 times. A later analysis grouped co-occurring TCRs with DBSCAN, adding TCRdist sequence similarity when clustering within HLA-allele-positive subsets. Repertoires with fewer than 30,000 or more than 120,000 public chains were left out of co-occurrence clustering, as were about five repertoires with anomalous nucleotide sharing. The immuneACCESS repertoire file appears here via TCRdb, limited to in-frame rearrangements. These files lack a portion of the clones; in checked studies, under half of the deficit traces to unresolved V genes, and the cause of the others is not known. The D gene and trimming were derived from the DNA, and the V and J assignments and clone size from that table. Here the sample has some 180,000 clones; approximately 80% occur a single time. The top ten hold less than 3.5% of the sample.

Here the chain combines TRBV5-1 and TRBJ2-7; the D gene is possibly TRBD1, with 6 bases matching. The source of this sequence is a woman aged 30 to 39 in good health and CMV-seronegative. Sequenced: PBMCs. CDR3 sequence: CASAPGHQFYEQYF. The bases read TGCGCCAGTGCTCCGGGACACCAATTCTACGAGCAGTACTTC.